This T cell receptor beta chain was retrieved from a study of T cells in Graves' hyperthyroidism and ophthalmopathy. The study left out patients who had uncontrolled infection, other autoimmune disease, pregnancy or lactation. The TCR beta CDR3 regions underwent amplification using RNA transcripts as the source. The primer set for the first-round RT-PCR of the TCR CDR3 was HTBI. TCRdb re-called the multiplex PCR reads with MiXCR, one entry per CDR3 protein. Of 550,000 to 800,000 distinct CDR3 sequences detected, around 15% appear once; the ten largest clones hold around 16%. The CDR3 runs 14 residues. V lost 3 bases and J 2 bases, leaving 13 bases between the germline ends. CDR1 GTSNPN and CDR2 SVGIG come from the germline V gene (reference sequence). At least ten counts were recorded for this clonotype.

The sample comprised blood. This TCR derives from a man between 50 and 59 years old with Graves' hyperthyroidism. This sequence joins TRBV30 and TRBJ1-1; a possible D gene is TRBD1 (6 bases). The CDR3 coding sequence is TGTGCCTGGAGCGTCCTACAGGGAAACACTGAAGCTTTCTTT. Translation: CAWSVLQGNTEAFF.